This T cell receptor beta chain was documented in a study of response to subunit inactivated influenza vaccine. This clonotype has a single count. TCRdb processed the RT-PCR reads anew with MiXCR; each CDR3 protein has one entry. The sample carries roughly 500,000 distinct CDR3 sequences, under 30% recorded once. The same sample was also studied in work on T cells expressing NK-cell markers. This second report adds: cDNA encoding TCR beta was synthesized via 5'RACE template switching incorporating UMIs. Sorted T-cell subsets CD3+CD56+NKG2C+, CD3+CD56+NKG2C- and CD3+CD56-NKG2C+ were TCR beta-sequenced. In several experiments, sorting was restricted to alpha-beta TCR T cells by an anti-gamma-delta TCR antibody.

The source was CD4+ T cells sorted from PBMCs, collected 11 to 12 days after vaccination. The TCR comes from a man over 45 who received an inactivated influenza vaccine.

CDR3 DNA: TGTGCCAGCAGTACCCGGTCCCCTCCCGGTGCTTTCTTT. This translates into CASSTRSPPGAFF. This chain links TRBV6-1 with TRBJ1-1, with no clear D. This CDR3 is 13 amino acids long. The germline V gene encodes CDR1 MNHNS and CDR2 SASEGT. V lost 5 bases and J 11 bases, leaving 18 bases between the germline ends.